Listed here are 20 T cell receptor beta chains from one sample, sequenced in a study of regulatory T cells in long-lasting Graves disease. Time point of the sample: newly diagnosed GD, antithyroid drugs for less than 3 months. PBMC RNA was the source of the TCR library. Arm-PCR with iRepertoire HTBI primers amplified the CDR3 regions for these TCR beta libraries. TCRdb re-analysed the multiplex PCR reads in MiXCR, keeping a single row per CDR3 protein. The sample holds about 400,000 distinct CDR3 sequences; 15% to 20% are singletons and the top ten take 20% to 25%. These records were also assigned to another study, of T cells in Graves' hyperthyroidism and ophthalmopathy.

Sample: peripheral blood mononuclear cells (PBMCs), taken at new diagnosis, from a patient treated with antithyroid drugs. These receptors were collected from a woman under 30 with Graves disease.

V usage is TRBV20-1 and J usage is TRBJ2-7; tentatively, D is TRBD1 (5 bases). The germline V gene encodes CDR1 DFQATT and CDR2 SNEGSKA (reference sequence). This CDR3 spans 15 amino acids. V lost 0 bases and J 6 bases, leaving 18 bases between the germline ends. The CDR3 loop is CSARDRGRVLLEQYF. The DNA for the CDR3 is TGCAGTGCTAGAGATCGTGGCAGGGTTCTCCTCGAGCAGTACTTC.

There are a few counts of this clonotype. The chain employs TRBV6-1 and TRBJ1-2; 10 bases agree with TRBD1. CDR1 and CDR2 (germline): MNHNS, SASEGT. CDR3 size: 15 residues. J gave up 6 bases and V 6 bases, and 10 bases lay outside the gene matches. The CDR3 region has the DNA TGTGCCAGCAGGGAAATGTCCGGGACAGGGGATGGCTACACCTTC. Translated, it gives CASREMSGTGDGYTF.

The sample holds a few counts of this clonotype. This chain uses TRBV7-9 with TRBJ2-1, with a weak D call TRBD1 (7 bases). The ends were cut back, 4 bases at V and 8 bases at J, with 12 bases in the middle. The CDR3 is 13 residues long. Per the germline V gene, CDR1 is SEHNR and CDR2 is FQNEAQ (reference sequence). DNA for the CDR3: TGTGCCAGCAGCTCGACAGGGAGGTATGAGCAGTTCTTC. Amino acid sequence: CASSSTGRYEQFF.

The chain employs TRBV19 and TRBJ2-2, with 10 bases matching TRBD2. V lost 4 bases to trimming and J lost 4 bases; unmatched junction nucleotides: 6. The CDR3 totals 16 residues. Germline V gene lookup returns CDR1 LNHDA and CDR2 SQIVND (reference sequence). The CDR3 region is CASSKAGTSVTGELFF. CDR3 DNA: TGTGCCAGTAGTAAAGCCGGGACTAGCGTCACCGGGGAGCTGTTTTTT.

For this clonotype: A much larger clonotype is one base distant, so this may be a read error. This chain joins TRBV11-2 and TRBJ2-1, with D possibly matching TRBD1 (5 bases). The CDR3 length is 16 residues. V lost 5 bases to trimming and J lost 6 bases, with 20 bases between them. Germline lookup yields CDR1 SGHAT and CDR2 FQNNGV. The CDR3 is CASSPTVGALCNEQFF. In nucleotides, the CDR3 is TGTGCCAGCAGCCCGACGGTTGGGGCCCTCTGCAATGAGCAGTTCTTC.

This clonotype was seen many times. V gene TRBV30 combines with J gene TRBJ2-2; D call uncertain. The germline V gene has CDR1 GTSNPN and CDR2 SVGIG (reference sequence). The germline V and J ends were trimmed by 1 base and 1 base, with 4 bases remaining between them. The CDR3 runs 13 residues. The chain's CDR3 is CAWSARNTGELFF. The CDR3 region has the DNA TGTGCCTGGAGTGCCAGGAACACCGGGGAGCTGTTTTTT.

The CDR3 bases are TGTGCCAGCAGCGTAGATCCTAGCGGGGGAGTCACAGATACGCAGTATTTT. Amino acid sequence: CASSVDPSGGVTDTQYF. The chain joins TRBV9 to TRBJ2-3; TRBD2 matches at 10 bases. Trimming removed 0 bases from V and 2 bases from J; junction bases left unmatched: 6. Per germline, CDR1 SGDLS and CDR2 YYNGEE. The CDR3 has 17 residues.

This clonotype appeared many times. CDR3 loop: CASSPLPGQDYEQYF. Here the CDR3 DNA reads TGTGCCAGCTCACCACTGCCCGGACAGGACTACGAGCAGTACTTC. The rearrangement links TRBV18 to TRBJ2-7; 7 positions match TRBD1. V shed 1 base, J shed 3 bases, and the junction held 6 bases outside the gene matches. There are 15 residues in the CDR3. Germline CDR1 reads KGHSH; CDR2 reads LQKENI. Full variable domain (remainder filled in from reference TRBV18 and TRBJ2-7): NAGVMQNPRHLVRRRGQEARLRCSPMKGHSHVYWYRQLPEEGLKFMVYLQKENIIDESGMPKERFSAEFPKEGPSILRIQQVVRGDSAAYFCASSPLPGQDYEQYFGPGTRLTVT.

This clonotype was counted at least ten times. This chain connects TRBV9 to TRBJ2-3, with D possibly matching TRBD2 (6 bases). Germline CDR1 is SGDLS and CDR2 is YYNGEE. The length of the CDR3 is 15 residues. The V and J ends lost 4 bases and 3 bases respectively, with 15 bases between them. CDR3 amino acids: CASSPLASATDTQYF. The CDR3 coding sequence is TGTGCCAGCAGCCCCCTCGCTAGCGCAACAGATACGCAGTATTTT.

CDR3 sequence (DNA): TGCGCCAGCAGCCCCGGCGGACCCAAGAACACTGAAGCTTTCTTT. Residues: CASSPGGPKNTEAFF. The J gene is TRBJ1-1, the V gene TRBV5-1; unclear D gene. Germline loops: CDR1 SGHRS, CDR2 YFSETQ. CDR3 length equals 15 residues. The V gene lost 4 bases and the J gene lost 1 base, with 14 bases spanning the gap.

This clonotype occurred many times. The V and J genes are TRBV3-1 and TRBJ1-4; D is ambiguous. From germline, CDR1 is LGHDT and CDR2 YNNKEL (reference sequence). This CDR3 is 15 amino acids long. Deletions cut 4 bases from V and 0 bases from J, with 9 bases between. CDR3 DNA: TGTGCCAGCAGCCCATACACCTCAACTAATGAAAAACTGTTTTTT. Translating gives CASSPYTSTNEKLFF.

This clonotype was seen a few times. This sequence may be a read error, since a much larger clone differs from it by one base. The rearrangement joins TRBV12-3 or TRBV12-4 to TRBJ2-7, with D possibly being TRBD2 (5 bases). The CDR3 is 13 amino acids. The CDR3 reads CVSSPGNRDEQYF. Written as DNA, the CDR3 is TGTGTCAGCAGTCCCGGGAACCGAGACGAGCAGTACTTC.

This clonotype was seen at least ten times. One end of the junction fails to match germline, which may point to a read error. The rearrangement links TRBV20-1 to TRBJ2-7; 7 bases map to TRBD1. The CDR3 runs to 15 residues. Germline lookup yields CDR1 DFQATT and CDR2 SNEGSKA (reference sequence). The CDR3 loop reads CSAKSGQRSSYEQYF. Here the CDR3 DNA reads TGCAGCGCTAAGTCGGGACAGCGAAGCTCCTACGAGCAGTACTTC.

This clonotype turned up a few times. The chain couples TRBV14 to TRBJ2-7, with a possible D match to TRBD2 (5 bases). Germline V gene sequence: CDR1 SGHDN, CDR2 FVKESK. Trimming cost V 1 base and J 2 bases, with 9 bases left between them. This CDR3 region has 14 residues. The CDR3 here is CASSQGIGTYEQYF. Here the CDR3 DNA reads TGTGCCAGCAGCCAAGGGATCGGGACCTACGAGCAGTACTTC.

This clonotype was observed at least ten times. V and J are TRBV6-5 and TRBJ1-5, with D possibly matching TRBD1 (6 bases). V was trimmed by 2 bases and J by 1 base, leaving 9 bases between them. The CDR3 is made up of 15 amino acids. Germline values: CDR1 MNHEY, CDR2 SVGAGI. CDR3 region: CASSYRTGSNQPQHF. CDR3 coding DNA: TGTGCCAGCAGTTACCGTACAGGGAGCAATCAGCCCCAGCATTTT.

This clonotype was counted many times. V usage is TRBV2 and J usage is TRBJ2-3, with TRBD2 identical over 9 bases. J was trimmed by 8 bases and V by 9 bases; bases with no gene match: 9. The CDR3 is 13 amino acids. Germline CDR1 SNHLY, CDR2 FYNNEI. This CDR3 is CASNAGGPSTQYF. DNA of the CDR3: TGTGCCAGTAATGCGGGAGGGCCAAGTACGCAGTATTTT. Full variable domain (remainder filled in from reference TRBV2 and TRBJ2-3): EPEVTQTPSHQVTQMGQEVILRCVPISNHLYFYWYRQILGQKVEFLVSFYNNEISEKSEIFDDQFSVERPDGSNFTLKIRSTKLEDSAMYFCASNAGGPSTQYFGPGTRLTVL.

As to this clonotype: A much larger clone lies a single base off, so this may be a read error. The chain combines TRBV3-1 with TRBJ2-3, with D perhaps TRBD2 (5 bases). Germline assignment: CDR1 LGHDT and CDR2 YNNKEL (reference sequence). The CDR3 is made up of 19 amino acids. CDR3 bases: TGTGCCAGCAGCCAAGAAAAGCTGGAGGACCCCCCTAGCACATATACGCAGTATTTT. It translates to CASSQEKLEDPPSTYTQYF.

At least ten counts were recorded for this clonotype. V is TRBV30 and J is TRBJ2-7; 12 bases are a match to TRBD2. Germline V gene sequence: CDR1 GTSNPN, CDR2 SVGIG (reference sequence). Germline trimming cut 2 bases from V and 0 bases from J; bases unmatched to any gene: 2. The CDR3 has 15 residues. CDR3 sequence (DNA): TGTGCCTGGAGTCAGGGACTAGCGGGCTCCTACGAGCAGTACTTC. Amino acids: CAWSQGLAGSYEQYF.

Remarks on this clonotype: It may be a read error: a sequence one base away is much more abundant. The V call is TRBV7-9, the J call TRBJ1-1; no firm D call. The CDR3 sequence is 17 residues long. V lost 1 base to trimming and J lost 4 bases, with 19 bases between them. CDR1 is SEHNR and CDR2 is FQNEAQ in the germline V gene (reference sequence). The CDR3 DNA reads as TGTGCCAGCAGCTTAGAACCCCTTAGGTTAGCCCCCACTGAAGCTTTCTTT. This gives the protein CASSLEPLRLAPTEAFF.

This clonotype was seen at least ten times. V gene TRBV2 combines with J gene TRBJ2-4, with D unresolved. The CDR3 totals 15 residues. The V and J ends lost 2 bases and 0 bases respectively, with 8 bases between them. Germline assignment: CDR1 SNHLY and CDR2 FYNNEI. CDR3 protein: CASSEYSGAKNIQYF. DNA of the CDR3: TGTGCCAGCAGTGAATACTCTGGAGCCAAAAACATTCAGTACTTC.